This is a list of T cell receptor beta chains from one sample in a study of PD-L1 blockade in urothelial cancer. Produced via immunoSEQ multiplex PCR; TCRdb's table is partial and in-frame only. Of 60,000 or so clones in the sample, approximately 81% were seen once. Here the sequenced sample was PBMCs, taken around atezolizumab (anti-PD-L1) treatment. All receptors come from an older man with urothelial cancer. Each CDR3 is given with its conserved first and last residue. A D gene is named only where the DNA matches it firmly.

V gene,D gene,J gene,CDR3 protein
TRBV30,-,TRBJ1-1,CAWSQEGTEAFF
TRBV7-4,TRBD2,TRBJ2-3,CASTPYPSGKNTQYF
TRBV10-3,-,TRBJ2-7,CAIMGASSSEQYF
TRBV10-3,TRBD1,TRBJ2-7,CAISEDRTGYEQYF
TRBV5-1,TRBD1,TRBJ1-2,CASSGGQGENYGYTF
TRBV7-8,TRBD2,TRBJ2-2,CASSKLAVTGELFF
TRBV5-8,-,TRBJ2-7,CASSLSGFDEQYF
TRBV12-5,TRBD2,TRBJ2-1,CASARGRTSTVDEQFF
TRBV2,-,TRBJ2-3,CASSVLAADTQYF
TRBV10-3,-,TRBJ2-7,CAISDTYEQYF
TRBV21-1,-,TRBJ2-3,CASSTGLAGSTDTQYF